A single sample gave rise to the 19 T cell receptor beta chains below, sequenced in a study of shared T cell receptors in the human thymus. Sequencing used immunoSEQ multiplex PCR; TCRdb keeps in-frame clones, though not all of them. The sample contains hundreds of thousands of clones, 85% to 95% of which appear only once. The source material was thymocytes. These receptors were obtained from a human donor.

The sample holds one count of this clone. The chain combines TRBV4-1 with TRBJ2-2; perhaps TRBD2 as D (6 bases). Trimming took off 3 bases at V and 6 bases at J, with 17 bases between the two ends. CDR3 length: 16 residues. Germline CDR1 MGHRA, CDR2 YSYEKL. The CDR3 coding sequence is TGCGCCAGCAGCCACCCGACTAGTCTTTGGGCCGGGGAGCTGTTTTTT. It encodes CASSHPTSLWAGELFF.

The chain joins TRBV7-3 to TRBJ2-3; D might be TRBD1 or TRBD2, each matching 5 bases. Germline V gene data show CDR1 as SGHTA and CDR2 as FQGTGA. The CDR3 contains 15 residues. V lost 2 bases, J lost 0 bases, and 9 bases lay in between. The CDR3 loop is CASSLGGLSTDTQYF. In DNA, the CDR3 is TGTGCCAGCAGCTTAGGGGGTCTTAGCACAGATACGCAGTATTTT.

This rearrangement joins TRBV5-1 to TRBJ2-3, with 7 nucleotides matching TRBD1. CDR1 SGHRS and CDR2 YFSETQ come from the germline V gene. V trimming: 1 base; J trimming: 7 bases; junction bases outside the gene matches: 6. CDR3 length: 14 residues. The CDR3 spells CASSLTGALNTQYF. CDR3 DNA sequence: TGCGCCAGCAGCTTGACAGGGGCCCTTAATACGCAGTATTTT. Combining the CDR3 with reference TRBV5-1 and TRBJ2-3 gives the whole variable domain KAGVTQTPRYLIKTRGQQVTLSCSPISGHRSVSWYQQTPGQGLQFLFEYFSETQRNKGNFPGRFSGRQFSNSRSEMNVSTLELGDSALYLCASSLTGALNTQYFGPGTRLTVL.

This rearrangement joins TRBV6-1 to TRBJ2-3, with 9 bases that match TRBD2. V shed 1 base and J 6 bases; nucleotides not matched to a gene: 17. The CDR3 spans 19 residues. CDR1 is MNHNS and CDR2 is SASEGT in the germline V gene. CDR3 DNA sequence: TGTGCCAGCAGTGAAGTTTTTCCCACTAGCGGGTGGGGGGTGGATACGCAGTATTTT. Its translation: CASSEVFPTSGWGVDTQYF.

The rearrangement uses TRBV11-3 and TRBJ2-5, with a weak D call TRBD2 (6 bases). Germline values: CDR1 SGHNT, CDR2 YENEEA. CDR3 size: 13 residues. V lost 1 base to trimming and J lost 5 bases, with 8 bases between them. The CDR3 nucleotides are TGTGCCAGCAGCTTAGCCAGCGGGGAGACCCAGTACTTC. Amino acid sequence: CASSLASGETQYF.

A single count supports this clone. This chain connects TRBV5-1 to TRBJ2-6; TRBD1 agrees at 7 bases. Germline V gene data show CDR1 as SGHRS and CDR2 as YFSETQ. This CDR3 spans 19 amino acids. J lost 1 base, V lost 4 bases, and 14 bases had no gene match. CDR3 loop: CASSPTGLTAFSGANVLTF. The CDR3 bases are TGCGCCAGCAGCCCGACAGGGTTGACGGCTTTTTCTGGGGCCAACGTCCTGACTTTC.

The chain recombines TRBV28 with TRBJ2-7, with D unresolved. The CDR3 length is 14 residues. V was trimmed by 4 bases and J by 2 bases, leaving 12 bases between them. Germline V gene sequence: CDR1 MDHEN, CDR2 SYDVKM. The CDR3: CASSSGRPTYEQYF. The CDR3 DNA follows: TGTGCCAGCAGTTCCGGCAGGCCAACCTACGAGCAGTACTTC.

The V gene is TRBV28, the J gene TRBJ2-7; 7 bases match TRBD1. CDR1 is MDHEN and CDR2 is SYDVKM in the germline V gene. The CDR3 is 16 residues long. Trimming took 4 bases from V and 0 from J; bases not matched to a gene: 9. This CDR3 is CASSSTGALSSYEQYF. CDR3 coding DNA: TGTGCCAGCAGTTCAACAGGGGCTTTGAGCTCCTACGAGCAGTACTTC.

This chain connects TRBV28 to TRBJ2-5; possibly TRBD2 for D (6 bases). The CDR3 covers 17 residues. Between the trimmed V and J ends, which lost 0 bases and 5 bases, there was a span of 19 bases. The V gene's germline CDR1 is MDHEN and CDR2 SYDVKM. The CDR3 region is CASSLWSSGLAAETQYF. The CDR3, as DNA: TGTGCCAGCAGTTTATGGAGCTCGGGACTCGCCGCGGAGACCCAGTACTTC.

This chain uses TRBV6-4 with TRBJ2-6; D uncertain. The CDR3 loop spans 15 amino acids. V was shortened by 2 bases and J by 1 base, with 6 bases between the two germline ends. Germline CDR1 and CDR2: MRHNA and SNTAGT. As DNA, the CDR3 is TGTGCCAGCAGTGACCGAAGGTCTGGGGCCAACGTCCTGACTTTC. The encoded protein is CASSDRRSGANVLTF.

The V gene is TRBV28, the J gene TRBJ1-5, with D possibly being TRBD1 (5 bases). Deletions cut 1 base from V and 7 bases from J, with 20 bases between. CDR1 and CDR2 from the germline V gene are MDHEN and SYDVKM. The CDR3 consists of 17 residues. The CDR3 spells CASSLFRRQYGGQPQHF. The CDR3 DNA follows: TGTGCCAGCAGTTTATTTCGAAGACAATACGGGGGACAGCCCCAGCATTTT.

The chain links TRBV21-1 to TRBJ1-2; the table calls TRBD1, which could not be checked here. TRBV21-1 is a documented pseudogene. This CDR3 is built from 13 residues. CDR3 in amino acids: CASSKGQEYGYTF. For the CDR3, the DNA is TGTGCCAGCAGCAAGGGGCAGGAATATGGCTACACCTTC.

This chain joins TRBV4-2 and TRBJ2-5, with 9 bases lining up with TRBD2. Germline V gene sequence: CDR1 LGHNA, CDR2 YNFKEQ. The length of the CDR3 is 15 residues. V gave up 3 bases and J gave up 2 bases; unmatched junction bases: 4. CDR3 nucleotides: TGTGCCAGCAGCCATGGGACTAGCAAGCAAGAGACCCAGTACTTC. Translated, it gives CASSHGTSKQETQYF.

This chain links TRBV4-3 with TRBJ2-1; 9 bases map to TRBD1. The junction had 15 bases not matched to a gene; V was cut back by 3 bases and J by 0 bases. Germline V gene sequence: CDR1 LGHNA, CDR2 YSLEER. The CDR3 contains 20 residues. The CDR3 bases are TGCGCCAGCAGCCATCGCACCGGGACAGGGAACTCCCCCTCCTACAATGAGCAGTTCTTC. Its translation: CASSHRTGTGNSPSYNEQFF.

The J gene is TRBJ2-3, the V gene TRBV28; 9 nucleotides match TRBD2. Unmatched junction bases numbered 24, after V lost 7 bases and J lost 1 base. CDR3 length: 21 amino acids. CDR1 is MDHEN and CDR2 is SYDVKM in the germline V gene. This CDR3 reads CASILGHPGLARRGGTDTQYF. The CDR3 DNA reads TGTGCCAGCATCCTGGGGCACCCGGGACTAGCCCGGCGGGGGGGCACAGATACGCAGTATTTT.

The gene calls are TRBV6-1 and TRBJ1-5; no firm D call. Germline V gives CDR1 MNHNS, CDR2 SASEGT. V lost 1 base and J lost 5, with 21 bases in between. The CDR3 is 18 residues long. As DNA, the CDR3 is TGTGCCAGCAGTGAAGGGACCCGGGAGACGAGGGCATATCAGCCCCAGCATTTT. This translates into CASSEGTRETRAYQPQHF.

This chain joins TRBV4-2 and TRBJ1-3, with 7 positions matching TRBD1. The V and J ends lost 0 bases and 5 bases, in that order; junction bases with no gene match: 10. The CDR3 length is 17 residues. Germline CDR1 LGHNA, CDR2 YNFKEQ. This CDR3 is CASSQDRSRDRRNTIYF. The CDR3 DNA sequence: TGTGCCAGCAGCCAAGATCGCTCCCGGGACAGAAGAAACACCATATATTTT.

This clone was seen more than once but under ten times. The chain carries TRBV13 and TRBJ2-2, with a possible D match to TRBD1 (6 bases). V was trimmed by 3 bases and J by 3 bases, leaving 17 bases between them. The CDR3 contains 17 residues. Germline lookup yields CDR1 PRHDT and CDR2 FYEKMQ (reference sequence). CDR3 residues: CASSFRAGASHTGELFF. The CDR3 DNA is TGTGCCAGCAGCTTCCGGGCAGGGGCGAGCCACACCGGGGAGCTGTTTTTT.

This chain links TRBV19 with TRBJ2-5; 7 nucleotides line up with TRBD2. The germline V gene encodes CDR1 LNHDA and CDR2 SQIVND (reference sequence). The CDR3 has 14 residues. J gave up 5 bases and V 6 bases, and 9 bases lay outside the gene matches. CDR3 protein: CASRRGREWETQYF. As DNA, the CDR3 is TGTGCCAGTAGGCGTGGGAGGGAGTGGGAGACCCAGTACTTC.